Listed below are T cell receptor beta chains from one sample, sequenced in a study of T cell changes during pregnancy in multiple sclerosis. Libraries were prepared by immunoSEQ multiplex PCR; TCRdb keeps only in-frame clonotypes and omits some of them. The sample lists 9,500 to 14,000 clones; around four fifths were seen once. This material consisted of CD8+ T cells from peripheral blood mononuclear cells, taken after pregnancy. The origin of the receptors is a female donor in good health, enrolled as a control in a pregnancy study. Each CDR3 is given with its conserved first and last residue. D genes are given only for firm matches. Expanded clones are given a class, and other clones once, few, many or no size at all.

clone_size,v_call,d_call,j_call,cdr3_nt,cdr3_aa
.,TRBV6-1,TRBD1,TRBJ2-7,TGTGCCGGTGGGACAGGGGGCTCATACGAGCAGTACTTC,CAGGTGGSYEQYF
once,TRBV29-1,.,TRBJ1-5,TGCAGCGTTGGGGGCCCTGATCAGCCCCAGCATTTT,CSVGGPDQPQHF
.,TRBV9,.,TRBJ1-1,TGTGCCAGCAGCGTAGGCGGGGGAGTTCTCGGCACTGAAGCTTTCTTT,CASSVGGGVLGTEAFF
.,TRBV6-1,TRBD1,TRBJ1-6,TGTGCCAGCAGTGAGCTGACAGGGGATAATTCACCCCTCCACTTT,CASSELTGDNSPLHF
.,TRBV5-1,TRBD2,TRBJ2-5,TGCGCCAGCAGCCCCGAGGGCGGGGGGGTCGGGGAGACCCAGTACTTC,CASSPEGGGVGETQYF
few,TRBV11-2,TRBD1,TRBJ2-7,TGTGCCAGCAGCTCCGGGACAGGGGGCGAGCAGTACTTC,CASSSGTGGEQYF
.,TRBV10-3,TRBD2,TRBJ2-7,TGTGCCATCAGTGAGAGCGGGAGTAACTACGAGCAGTACTTC,CAISESGSNYEQYF
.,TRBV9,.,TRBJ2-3,TGTGCCAGCAGCGTAGCTCAAGCGCCCCGGACAGATACGCAGTATTTT,CASSVAQAPRTDTQYF
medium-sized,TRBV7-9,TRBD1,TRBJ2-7,TGTGCCAGCAGCTTATCCGGGACAGGGACCTACGAGCAGTACTTC,CASSLSGTGTYEQYF
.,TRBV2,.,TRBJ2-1,TGTGCCAGCAGCAGCGGACTCCCCCTTCCGTTCTTC,CASSSGLPLPFF
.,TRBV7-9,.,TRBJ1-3,TGTGCCAGCAGCTCCCGCGATTCTGGAAACACCATATATTTT,CASSSRDSGNTIYF
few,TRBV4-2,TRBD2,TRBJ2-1,TGTGCCAGCAGCCAAGCGACTAGCGGCTCCTACAATGAGCAGTTCTTC,CASSQATSGSYNEQFF